This T cell receptor (beta chain) was recorded in a study of Ad26.COV2.S vaccination and SARS-CoV-2 variants. Treatment noted: around 19 received Ad26.COV2.S at low or high dose, single or two shots; 5 received placebo; per-sample allocation not given. Sampling happened 63 days after the first vaccine or placebo injection. Concerning this clone itself: Antigen specificity is unknown.

Assay used: immunoSEQ multiplex PCR; TCRdb lists only in-frame clones, some missing. The sample shows approximately 420,000 clones, 85% to 90% of them seen only once. This CDR3 has 15 amino acids. V was shortened by 0 bases and J by 2 bases, with 14 bases between the two germline ends. Germline-derived CDR1 and CDR2 are SQVTM and ANQGSEA. Study-level results: Assessments of TCR breadth and depth may have underestimated the total T cell responses. Vaccine and placebo recipients had similar non-spike TCR breadth.

The source of this sequence is a person between 18 and 59 years old who received the Ad26.COV2.S COVID-19 vaccine or a placebo. The rearrangement links TRBV29-1 to TRBJ2-7, with D perhaps matching TRBD1 or TRBD2 (5 bases each). The material was peripheral blood, obtained in a trial of Ad26.COV2.S vaccine versus placebo. CDR3 nucleotides: TGCAGCGTTGAAGAGGGGGTGGCGGAGACCTACGAGCAGTACTTC. The encoded protein is CSVEEGVAETYEQYF.